Listed below are T cell receptor beta chains from one sample, sequenced in a study of STAT3 mutations in large granular lymphocyte leukemia. Clones were sequenced by immunoSEQ multiplex PCR, and TCRdb holds only the in-frame ones, with some missing. Of roughly 38,000 clones listed, around nine tenths are singletons. Specimen: PBMCs. The origin of the receptors is a human donor with T large granular lymphocyte leukemia. Some clones in this sample may be carry-over from other donors' samples. CDR3s include the opening cysteine and the closing phenylalanine or tryptophan. D genes are given only for firm matches. Clone size is given for some rows only: seen once, a few or many times, or a class if the clone is expanded.

V gene	J gene	clone size	CDR3 length	D gene	CDR3 protein	CDR3 DNA
TRBV27	TRBJ2-7	.	16	.	CASSSLTGLPPYEQYF	TGTGCCAGCAGTTCCCTGACAGGCTTACCCCCCTACGAGCAGTACTTC
TRBV25-1	TRBJ2-3	.	15	.	CASSEPQPIGDTQYF	TGTGCCAGCAGTGAACCTCAGCCAATCGGGGATACGCAGTATTTT
TRBV9	TRBJ2-5	.	15	TRBD2	CASSVGEGGGETQYF	TGTGCCAGCAGCGTAGGGGAGGGTGGAGGGGAGACCCAGTACTTC
TRBV5-4	TRBJ1-1	.	12	.	CASSFTNREAFF	TGTGCCAGCAGCTTCACGAATCGTGAAGCTTTCTTT
TRBV5-4	TRBJ1-1	.	16	.	CASSLGGNIPNFGAFF	TGTGCCAGCAGCTTGGGGGGGAACATACCGAACTTTGGAGCTTTCTTT
TRBV7-8	TRBJ1-6	.	16	TRBD1	CASSVSRDRANSPLHF	TGTGCCAGCAGCGTCAGCCGGGACAGGGCTAATTCACCCCTCCACTTT
TRBV18	TRBJ2-3	.	16	TRBD2	CASSPPGGGLTDTQYF	TGTGCCAGCTCACCCCCAGGCGGGGGGCTCACAGATACGCAGTATTTT
TRBV9	TRBJ1-4	.	12	.	CASSVGGGKLFF	TGTGCCAGCAGCGTAGGAGGAGGGAAACTGTTTTTT
TRBV5-1	TRBJ2-1	.	16	TRBD2	CASSLTLAGGRNEQFF	TGCGCCAGCAGCTTGACCCTAGCGGGGGGGCGCAATGAGCAGTTCTTC
TRBV7-7	TRBJ2-7	once	15	.	CASSLALDSKYEQYF	TGTGCTAGCAGCTTAGCCCTAGACAGCAAATACGAGCAGTACTTC
TRBV30	TRBJ2-5	.	13	TRBD1	CAWWGQSGGTQYF	TGTGCCTGGTGGGGACAGAGTGGGGGGACCCAGTACTTC
TRBV7-9	TRBJ2-2	once	15	.	CASSLAGPDTGELFF	TGTGCCAGCAGCTTAGCAGGGCCGGACACCGGGGAGCTGTTTTTT
TRBV4-2	TRBJ1-5	.	15	.	CASSQGVGSNQPQHF	TGTGCCAGCAGCCAAGGAGTAGGGAGCAATCAGCCCCAGCATTTT
TRBV2	TRBJ1-1	.	15	.	CASSELLTSNSEAFF	TGTGCCAGCAGTGAACTCCTGACATCGAACAGTGAAGCTTTCTTT
TRBV28	TRBJ1-2	once	16	.	CASSLLSGGANYGYTF	TGTGCCAGCAGTTTACTTTCCGGGGGCGCTAACTATGGCTACACCTTC
TRBV4-1	TRBJ2-5	.	15	.	CASSPSSFTEETQYF	TGCGCCAGCAGTCCAAGCAGTTTCACAGAAGAGACCCAGTACTTC
TRBV2	TRBJ2-6	.	16	TRBD1	CASTLGQGSGANVLTF	TGTGCCAGCACCCTCGGACAGGGGTCTGGGGCCAACGTCCTGACTTTC
TRBV28	TRBJ2-3	once	18	TRBD1	CASSFGLGQNYFTDTQYF	TGTGCCAGCAGTTTTGGGCTGGGACAGAACTACTTCACAGATACGCAGTATTTT
TRBV6-6	TRBJ1-6	.	12	.	CASSYTGSPLHF	TGTGCCAGCAGTTACACAGGGTCACCCCTCCACTTT
TRBV27	TRBJ2-7	.	11	TRBD1	CASSQGDEQYF	TGTGCCAGCAGTCAGGGGGACGAGCAGTACTTC
TRBV28	TRBJ2-7	.	15	TRBD2	CASSRTSGGTYEQYF	TGTGCCAGCAGTAGGACTAGCGGGGGTACCTACGAGCAGTACTTC
TRBV5-4	TRBJ2-2	.	17	.	CASSLGNLGRNTGELFF	TGTGCCAGCAGCTTGGGGAATCTCGGAAGGAACACCGGGGAGCTGTTTTTT
TRBV11-2	TRBJ1-6	.	12	.	CASSLTSDHLHF	TGTGCCAGCAGCTTAACGAGTGACCACCTCCACTTT
TRBV5-1	TRBJ1-1	.	15	.	CASSLFGPGLLEAFF	TGCGCCAGCAGCTTGTTTGGGCCGGGACTGCTAGAAGCTTTCTTT
TRBV29-1	TRBJ2-5	once	11	.	CSGKFGETQYF	TGCAGCGGCAAATTCGGGGAGACCCAGTACTTC
TRBV5-5	TRBJ1-1	.	14	.	CASSLDLGLTEAFF	TGTGCCAGCAGCTTGGATCTGGGTCTCACTGAAGCTTTCTTT
TRBV6-1	TRBJ1-5	.	13	.	CASRVYTYQPQHF	TGTGCCAGCAGGGTGTACACCTATCAGCCCCAGCATTTT
TRBV13	TRBJ1-3	.	16	.	CASSYPALGSGNTIYF	TGTGCCAGCAGCTACCCGGCCCTTGGCTCTGGAAACACCATATATTTT
TRBV25-1	TRBJ1-2	.	15	.	CASSQRGQGVKGYTF	TGTGCCAGCAGTCAACGTGGACAAGGCGTGAAGGGCTACACCTTC
TRBV4-1	TRBJ2-3	.	16	.	CASSQELLAGTDTQYF	TGCGCCAGCAGCCAAGAATTGCTAGCTGGCACAGATACGCAGTATTTT
TRBV6-9	TRBJ1-1	.	17	.	CASSYFRFGPMNTEAFF	TGTGCCAGCAGTTATTTTAGGTTCGGGCCCATGAACACTGAAGCTTTCTTT
TRBV27	TRBJ2-6	.	17	.	CASTGGLPLSGANVLTF	TGTGCCAGCACCGGGGGACTCCCACTGTCTGGGGCCAACGTCCTGACTTTC
TRBV7-9	TRBJ1-2	.	17	TRBD1	CASSPDTGTGRNYGYTF	TGTGCCAGCAGCCCAGACACCGGGACAGGGCGAAATTATGGCTACACCTTC
TRBV5-1	TRBJ1-2	few	14	.	CASSLGGGSYGYTF	TGCGCCAGCAGCTTGGGCGGAGGCTCCTATGGCTACACCTTC
TRBV19	TRBJ2-6	few	17	.	CASSLLGRSSGANVLTF	TGTGCCAGTAGCCTACTCGGACGGAGCTCTGGGGCCAACGTCCTGACTTTC